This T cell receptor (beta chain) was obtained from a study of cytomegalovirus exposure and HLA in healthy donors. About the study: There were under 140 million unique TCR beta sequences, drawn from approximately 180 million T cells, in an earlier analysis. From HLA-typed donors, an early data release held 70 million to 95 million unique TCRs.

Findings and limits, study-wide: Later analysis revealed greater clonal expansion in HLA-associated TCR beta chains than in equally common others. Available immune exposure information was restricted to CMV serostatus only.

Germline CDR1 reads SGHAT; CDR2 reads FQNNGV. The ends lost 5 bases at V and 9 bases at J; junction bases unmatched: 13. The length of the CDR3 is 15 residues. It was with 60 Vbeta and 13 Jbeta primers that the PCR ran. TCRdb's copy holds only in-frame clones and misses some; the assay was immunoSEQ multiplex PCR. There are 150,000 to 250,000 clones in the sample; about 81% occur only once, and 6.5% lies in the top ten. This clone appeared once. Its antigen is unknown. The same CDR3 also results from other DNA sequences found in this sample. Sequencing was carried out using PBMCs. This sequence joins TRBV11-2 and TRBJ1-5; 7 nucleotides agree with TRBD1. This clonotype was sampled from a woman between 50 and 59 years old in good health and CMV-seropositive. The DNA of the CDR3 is TGTGCCAGCAGCCAAAGGGGACTGACAGGGAGGCCCCAGCATTTT. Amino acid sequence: CASSQRGLTGRPQHF.